Each of the 10 T cell receptor beta chains below was sequenced from the same sample in a study of cytomegalovirus exposure and HLA in healthy donors. Primers for the PCR totalled 60 Vbeta and 13 Jbeta. Clones were sequenced by immunoSEQ multiplex PCR, and TCRdb holds only the in-frame ones, with some missing. The data contain 100,000 to 150,000 clones, roughly 80% of them singletons. Sequenced material: PBMCs. The origin of the receptors is a woman in her forties in good health and CMV-seronegative.

The chain links TRBV10-3 to TRBJ2-1; 11 bases are a match to TRBD2. Germline CDR1 reads ENHRY; CDR2 reads SYGVKD. This CDR3 is 19 amino acids long. V was clipped by 4 bases and J by 1 base; unmatched bases: 12. DNA of the CDR3: TGTGCCATCAGTGCAGGGGTTGGAACTAGCGGGAGTTCCTACAATGAGCAGTTCTTC. Translating it yields CAISAGVGTSGSSYNEQFF.

The chain is built from TRBV19 and TRBJ1-1; D is uncertain. Germline loops: CDR1 LNHDA, CDR2 SQIVND (reference sequence). The CDR3 has 14 residues. V was shortened by 5 bases and J by 4 bases, with 14 bases between the two germline ends. In DNA, the CDR3 is TGTGCCAGTAGTCCTCCGGGGTTTGGCACTGAAGCTTTCTTT. Protein product: CASSPPGFGTEAFF. The full variable domain, completed using reference TRBV19 and TRBJ1-1, is DGGITQSPKYLFRKEGQNVTLSCEQNLNHDAMYWYRQDPGQGLRLIYYSQIVNDFQKGDIAEGYSVSREKKESFPLTVTSAQKNPTAFYLCASSPPGFGTEAFFGQGTRLTVV.

The chain recombines TRBV28 with TRBJ2-7; D ambiguous. Germline lookup yields CDR1 MDHEN and CDR2 SYDVKM. Trimming pared 5 bases from V and 4 bases from J, leaving 12 bases between. The CDR3 contains 13 residues. This CDR3 is CASSPRSQYEQYF. In DNA form, the CDR3 reads TGTGCCAGCAGTCCACGGAGCCAATACGAGCAGTACTTC.

Turning to this clone: This specimen includes other DNA sequences encoding the same CDR3. The chain recombines TRBV27 with TRBJ1-1; perhaps TRBD1 as D (5 bases). Trimming pared 2 bases from V and 2 bases from J, leaving 6 bases between. The CDR3 spans 13 residues. The germline gives CDR1 MNHEY, CDR2 SMNVEV (reference sequence). CDR3 residues: CASSLTGNTEAFF. The CDR3 DNA reads TGTGCCAGCAGTTTAACAGGCAACACTGAAGCTTTCTTT.

This sequence joins TRBV6-5 and TRBJ2-7; 9 nucleotides align to TRBD2. The V gene end was trimmed by 2 bases and the J gene end by 3 bases; junction bases not matched to a gene: 5. The CDR3 consists of 15 residues. CDR1 and CDR2 from the germline V gene are MNHEY and SVGAGI. The CDR3 nucleotides read TGTGCCAGCAGTTACAGGGCGGGAGGGATCTACGAGCAGTACTTC. Its translation is CASSYRAGGIYEQYF.

V is TRBV19 and J is TRBJ2-1, with TRBD2 identical over 14 bases. CDR3 length: 17 residues. With 3 bases clipped from V and 6 bases from J, the junction kept 7 bases outside the gene matches. CDR1 is LNHDA, CDR2 SQIVND, per germline (reference sequence). The CDR3 DNA reads as TGTGCCAGTAGTATTAGGGGCGGACTAGCGGGAGGCAATGAGCAGTTCTTC. Translating it yields CASSIRGGLAGGNEQFF.

The chain joins TRBV10-3 to TRBJ2-7, with 9 bases lining up with TRBD1. Germline V CDR1 and CDR2: ENHRY, SYGVKD. This CDR3 has 12 amino acids. V dropped 10 bases and J dropped 3; count of bases not matched to a gene: 4. CDR3 loop: CATTGQGYEQYF. CDR3 sequence (DNA): TGTGCCACCACGGGACAGGGCTACGAGCAGTACTTC.

The rearrangement uses TRBV4-3 and TRBJ2-1; D may be TRBD1 (7 bases). From germline, CDR1 is LGHNA and CDR2 YSLEER. The CDR3 is made up of 14 amino acids. V lost 0 bases and J 9 bases, leaving 12 bases between the germline ends. CDR3 in amino acids: CASSQDGGGGEQFF. In nucleotides, the CDR3 is TGCGCCAGCAGCCAAGACGGAGGGGGCGGTGAGCAGTTCTTC.

In this sample, this clone turned up a few times. Written as DNA, the CDR3 is TGTGCCAGCAGCCCGGGGGGTTCCTATAATTCACCCCTCCACTTT. Translated: CASSPGGSYNSPLHF. The chain uses TRBV5-4 and TRBJ1-6; maybe TRBD1 (5 bases). Germline CDR1 and CDR2: SGHNT and YYREEE (reference sequence). The germline V and J ends were trimmed by 4 bases and 1 base, with 9 bases remaining between them. The CDR3 has 15 residues.

The chain couples TRBV21-1 to TRBJ2-1; the D segment call TRBD2 is taken from the table without a DNA check. TRBV21-1 has pseudogene status. The CDR3 runs 12 residues. CDR3: CASKTTRDEQFF. The CDR3 nucleotides read TGTGCCAGCAAGACCACCCGGGATGAGCAGTTCTTC.